The present T cell receptor (beta chain) was sequenced within a study of shared clonotypes between healthy human individuals. The table lists this clone with a count of one. Distinct nucleotide sequences in the sample also encode this CDR3. Method: immunoSEQ multiplex PCR; TCRdb's copy keeps in-frame clones and lacks some. The sample has more than 2 million clones, almost 96% seen once. The specimen was naive CD4+ T cells sorted from blood. Sample subset: CD45RA+ positively selected. The sequence was collected from a man between 18 and 29 years old in good health.

The CDR3 DNA is TGCGCCAGCAGCTTGTCGGGAGGTAACTATGGCTACACCTTC. It specifies CASSLSGGNYGYTF. The V and J genes are TRBV5-1 and TRBJ1-2; D call uncertain. Trimming removed 1 base at V and 1 base at J, with 8 bases between. Germline CDR1 SGHRS, CDR2 YFSETQ. The CDR3 length is 14 residues.